This is a list of T cell receptor beta chains from one sample in a study of T cell responses to AZD1222 COVID-19 vaccine. The repertoire was sequenced with immunoSEQ multiplex PCR; TCRdb's copy has only in-frame clones and lacks some. The repertoire holds roughly 120,000 clones, approximately 89% seen once, with roughly 4% in the top ten. This material consisted of peripheral blood, taken 28 days after the second AZD1222 dose. These receptors originate from an adult who received the AZD1222 COVID-19 vaccine. Each CDR3 is given with its conserved first and last residue. A D gene is named only where the DNA matches it firmly. Rows may omit the clone size; those that give it use once, few, many or a size class.

>.|TRBV24-1|TRBJ2-5|.
CATSDLRGQSQETQYF
TGTGCCACCAGTGATTTGCGAGGACAGAGTCAAGAGACCCAGTACTTC
>once|TRBV3-1/TRBV3-2|TRBJ1-5|.
CASSQVGQPQHF
TGTGCCAGCAGCCAAGTGGGCCAGCCCCAGCATTTT
>.|TRBV30|TRBJ1-4|.
CAWSVNPQKEKLFF
TGTGCCTGGAGTGTAAACCCCCAGAAGGAAAAACTGTTTTTT
>.|TRBV2|TRBJ1-5|.
CASSESTENQPQHF
TGTGCCAGCAGTGAGTCAACAGAGAATCAGCCCCAGCATTTT
>.|TRBV2|TRBJ2-6|.
CASTPLGSGANVLTF
TGTGCCAGCACCCCACTAGGCTCTGGGGCCAACGTCCTGACTTTC
>.|TRBV6-6|TRBJ1-4|TRBD1
CASSYSTGGKLFF
TGTGCCAGCAGTTACTCGACAGGGGGAAAACTGTTTTTT
>many|TRBV19|TRBJ2-7|.
CASSIGKSYEQYF
TGTGCCAGTAGTATAGGCAAGTCCTACGAGCAGTACTTC
>few|TRBV4-1|TRBJ1-3|.
CASSQAGLVRNTIYF
TGCGCCAGCAGCCAAGCGGGGCTAGTACGGAACACCATATATTTT
>.|TRBV18|TRBJ1-2|TRBD1
CASSLRTGDDYYGYTF
TGTGCCAGCTCACTCAGGACAGGGGACGACTACTATGGCTACACCTTC
>.|TRBV1|TRBJ2-6|.
CTSSPSGGRSSGANVLTF
TGCACCAGCAGCCCTAGCGGGGGAAGGTCCTCTGGGGCCAACGTCCTGACTTTC
>.|TRBV5-4|TRBJ1-2|TRBD1
CASSLAQGALGYGYTF
TGTGCCAGCAGCTTGGCCCAGGGGGCGCTCGGCTATGGCTACACCTTC
>.|TRBV14|TRBJ1-2|.
CASSFAGVGYTF
TGTGCCAGCAGTTTCGCAGGGGTCGGCTACACCTTC